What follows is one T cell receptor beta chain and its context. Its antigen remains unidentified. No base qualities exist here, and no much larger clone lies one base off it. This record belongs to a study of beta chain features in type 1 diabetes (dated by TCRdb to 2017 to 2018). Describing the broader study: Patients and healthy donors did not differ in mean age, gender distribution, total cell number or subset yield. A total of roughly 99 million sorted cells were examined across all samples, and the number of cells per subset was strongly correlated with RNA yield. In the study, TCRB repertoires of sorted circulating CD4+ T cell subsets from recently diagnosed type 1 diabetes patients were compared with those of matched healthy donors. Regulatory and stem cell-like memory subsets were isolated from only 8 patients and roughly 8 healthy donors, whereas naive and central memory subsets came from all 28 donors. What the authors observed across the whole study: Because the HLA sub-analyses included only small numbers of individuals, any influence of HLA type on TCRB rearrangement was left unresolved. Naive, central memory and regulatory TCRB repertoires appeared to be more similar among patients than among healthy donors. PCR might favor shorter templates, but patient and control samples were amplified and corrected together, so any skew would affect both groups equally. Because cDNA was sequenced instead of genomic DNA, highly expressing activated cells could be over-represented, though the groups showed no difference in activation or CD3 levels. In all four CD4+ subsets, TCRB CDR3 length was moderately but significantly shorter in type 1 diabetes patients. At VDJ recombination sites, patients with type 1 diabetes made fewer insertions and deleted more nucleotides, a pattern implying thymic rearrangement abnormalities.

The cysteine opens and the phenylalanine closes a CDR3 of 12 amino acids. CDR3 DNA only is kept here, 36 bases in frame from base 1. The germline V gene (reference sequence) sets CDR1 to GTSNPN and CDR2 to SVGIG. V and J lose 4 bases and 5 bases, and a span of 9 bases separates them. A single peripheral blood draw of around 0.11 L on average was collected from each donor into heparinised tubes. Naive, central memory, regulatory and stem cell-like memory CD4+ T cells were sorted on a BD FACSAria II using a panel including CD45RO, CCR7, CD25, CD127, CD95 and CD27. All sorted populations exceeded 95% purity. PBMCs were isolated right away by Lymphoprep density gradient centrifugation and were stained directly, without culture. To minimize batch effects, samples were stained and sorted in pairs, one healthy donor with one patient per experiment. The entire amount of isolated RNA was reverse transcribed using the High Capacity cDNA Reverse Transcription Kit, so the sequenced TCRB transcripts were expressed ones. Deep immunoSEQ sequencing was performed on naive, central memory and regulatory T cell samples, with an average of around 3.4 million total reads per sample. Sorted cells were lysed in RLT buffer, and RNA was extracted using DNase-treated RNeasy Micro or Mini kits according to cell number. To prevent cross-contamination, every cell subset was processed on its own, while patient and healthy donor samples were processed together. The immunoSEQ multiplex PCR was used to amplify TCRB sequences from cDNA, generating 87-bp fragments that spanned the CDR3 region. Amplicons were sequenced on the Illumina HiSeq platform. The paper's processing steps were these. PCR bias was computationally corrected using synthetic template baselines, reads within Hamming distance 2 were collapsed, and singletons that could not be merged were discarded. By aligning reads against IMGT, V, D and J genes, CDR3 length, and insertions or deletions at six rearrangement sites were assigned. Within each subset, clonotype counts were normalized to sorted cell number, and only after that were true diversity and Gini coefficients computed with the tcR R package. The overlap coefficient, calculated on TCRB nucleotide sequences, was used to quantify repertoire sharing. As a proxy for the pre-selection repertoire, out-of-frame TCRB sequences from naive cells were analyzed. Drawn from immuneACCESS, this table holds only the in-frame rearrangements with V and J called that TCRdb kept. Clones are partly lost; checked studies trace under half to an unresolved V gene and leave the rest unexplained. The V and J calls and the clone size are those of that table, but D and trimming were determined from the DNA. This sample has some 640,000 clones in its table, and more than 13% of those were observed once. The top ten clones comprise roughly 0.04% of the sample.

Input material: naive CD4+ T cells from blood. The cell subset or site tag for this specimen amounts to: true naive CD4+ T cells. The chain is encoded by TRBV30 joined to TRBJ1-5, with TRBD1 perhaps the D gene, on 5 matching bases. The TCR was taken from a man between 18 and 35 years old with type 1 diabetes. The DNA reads TGTGCCTGGAAGGTGGGGGATCAGCCCCAGCATTTT. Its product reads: CAWKVGDQPQHF.